These 9 T cell receptor beta chains were all obtained from the same sample, sequenced in a study of blood T cells in healthy people across ages. Sample-barcoded 5' priming and a J-beta primer mix drove a second PCR of roughly 7 to 11 cycles. TCRdb fed the 5' RACE reads into MiXCR, producing one record per CDR3 protein. Among hundreds of thousands of distinct CDR3 sequences listed, just over 55% were seen once. Input material: blood. The receptors were gathered from a man aged 40-49 years in good health.

The chain employs TRBV18 and TRBJ1-2, with 9 bases identical to TRBD1. This CDR3 is built from 18 residues. CDR1 KGHSH and CDR2 LQKENI come from the germline V gene. Trimming cost V 6 bases and J 4 bases; bases outside gene matches: 18. The CDR3 region is CASSLGPPGQGIVYGYTF. The CDR3 coding sequence is TGTGCCAGCTCCCTAGGCCCCCCCGGACAGGGGATCGTCTATGGCTACACCTTC.

This chain connects TRBV29-1 to TRBJ2-1; 8 positions agree with TRBD1. Germline CDR1 and CDR2: SQVTM and ANQGSEA. CDR3 length: 14 amino acids. V lost 7 bases to trimming and J lost 0 bases; unmatched junction nucleotides: 5. The CDR3 loop reads CSAGTGNSYNEQFF. CDR3 in DNA: TGCAGCGCTGGGACAGGCAACTCCTACAATGAGCAGTTCTTC.

The chain joins TRBV6-4 to TRBJ2-1; possibly TRBD2 for D (5 bases). V dropped 6 bases and J dropped 7 bases, with 19 bases sitting between them. The CDR3 runs 15 residues. Germline loops: CDR1 MRHNA, CDR2 SNTAGT. CDR3 amino acids: CASSPHRGGSNEQFF. The DNA for the CDR3 is TGTGCCAGCAGCCCCCACAGAGGCGGGTCAAATGAGCAGTTCTTC.

The chain uses TRBV25-1 and TRBJ2-1; 10 bases fit TRBD1. The V and J ends lost 3 bases and 5 bases, in that order; junction bases with no gene match: 7. The CDR3 consists of 16 residues. Germline lookup yields CDR1 MGHDK and CDR2 SYGVNS. CDR3 nucleotides: TGTGCCAGCAGTGACCCAGGGGACAGGGGAGACAATGAGCAGTTCTTC. It specifies CASSDPGDRGDNEQFF.

The rearrangement uses TRBV28 and TRBJ1-5; maybe TRBD1 (5 bases). The CDR3 consists of 14 residues. V was shortened by 5 bases and J by 4 bases, with 12 bases between the two germline ends. Germline V gene lookup returns CDR1 MDHEN and CDR2 SYDVKM. CDR3 sequence reads: CASSGDRTNQPQHF. Here the CDR3 DNA reads TGTGCCAGCAGTGGGGACCGAACAAATCAGCCCCAGCATTTT.

This clonotype was counted once. The V and J genes are TRBV20-1 and TRBJ2-7, with 7 nucleotides matching TRBD1. This CDR3 spans 15 amino acids. From germline, CDR1 is DFQATT and CDR2 SNEGSKA (reference sequence). V dropped 3 bases and J dropped 7; count of bases not matched to a gene: 15. The CDR3 nucleotides are TGCAGTGCTAGTTATAGGAACAGGGGTCTCAATGAGCAGTACTTC. Translated: CSASYRNRGLNEQYF.

This clonotype was detected many times. The chain joins TRBV20-1 to TRBJ2-5, with TRBD2 identical over 10 bases. Germline V lookup: CDR1 DFQATT, CDR2 SNEGSKA (reference sequence). The CDR3 contains 18 residues. The trim removed 0 bases at V and 1 base at J, leaving 11 bases unmatched. The CDR3 loop is CSARDLLAGTGFQETQYF. The CDR3 bases are TGCAGTGCTAGAGATCTACTAGCGGGGACTGGATTCCAAGAGACCCAGTACTTC.

The chain combines TRBV29-1 with TRBJ2-7, with TRBD1 matching 9 bases. V was clipped by 2 bases and J by 4 bases; unmatched bases: 6. Per the germline V gene, CDR1 is SQVTM and CDR2 is ANQGSEA. The CDR3 covers 14 residues. The CDR3 loop is CSVETQGAPYEQYF. CDR3 DNA sequence: TGCAGCGTTGAAACACAGGGGGCTCCGTACGAGCAGTACTTC.

The table lists this clonotype with a few counts. This rearrangement joins TRBV11-2 to TRBJ2-5, with D perhaps TRBD1 (6 bases). This CDR3 comprises 15 residues. The germline V and J ends were trimmed by 5 bases and 0 bases, with 13 bases remaining between them. Germline V gene lookup returns CDR1 SGHAT and CDR2 FQNNGV. CDR3 sequence (DNA): TGTGCCAGCAGCCACAATGGGGACAACCAAGAGACCCAGTACTTC. Its translation: CASSHNGDNQETQYF.